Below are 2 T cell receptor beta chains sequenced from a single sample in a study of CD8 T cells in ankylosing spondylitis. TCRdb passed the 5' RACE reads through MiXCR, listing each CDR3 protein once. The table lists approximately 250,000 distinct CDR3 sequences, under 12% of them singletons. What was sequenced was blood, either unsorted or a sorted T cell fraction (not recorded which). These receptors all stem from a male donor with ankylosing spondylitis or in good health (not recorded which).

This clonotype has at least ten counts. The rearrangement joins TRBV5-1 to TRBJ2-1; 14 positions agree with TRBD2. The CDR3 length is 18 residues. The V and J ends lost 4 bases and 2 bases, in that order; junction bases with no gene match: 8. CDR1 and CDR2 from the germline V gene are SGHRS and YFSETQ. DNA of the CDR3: TGCGCCAGCAGCCTGGGACTAGCGGGAGAAGAGACCTACAATGAGCAGTTCTTC. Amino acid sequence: CASSLGLAGEETYNEQFF.

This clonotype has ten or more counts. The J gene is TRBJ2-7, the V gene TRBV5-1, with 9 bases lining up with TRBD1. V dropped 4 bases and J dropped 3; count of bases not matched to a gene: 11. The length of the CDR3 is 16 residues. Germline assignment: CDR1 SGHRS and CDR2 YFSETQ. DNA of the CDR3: TGCGCCAGCAGCCGAACGGGGGGACAGGGTTTCTACGAGCAGTACTTC. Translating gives CASSRTGGQGFYEQYF. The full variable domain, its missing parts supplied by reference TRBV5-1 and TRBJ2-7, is KAGVTQTPRYLIKTRGQQVTLSCSPISGHRSVSWYQQTPGQGLQFLFEYFSETQRNKGNFPGRFSGRQFSNSRSEMNVSTLELGDSALYLCASSRTGGQGFYEQYFGPGTRLTVT.